The TCR beta chain described here comes from a study of shared clonotypes between healthy human individuals. Study-wide points: Clonotype sharing among donors was thought likely to change with sequencing depth. Genetic and exposure-history diversity was limited by the small donor number. Apart from blood, nothing was sampled; tissue repertoires likely differ.

The method was immunoSEQ multiplex PCR; TCRdb's version includes in-frame clones alone and lacks a portion of them. The table has about 500,000 clones, around 77% seen once. Trimming stripped 4 bases from V and 6 bases from J, with 13 bases between. The CDR3 spans 13 residues. Germline assignment: CDR1 SGHTA and CDR2 FQGTGA. As to this clone: The antigen is not known.

What was sequenced was PBMCs. The chain is built from TRBV7-3 and TRBJ2-7; tentative D call: TRBD1 (6 bases). The clonotype comes from a woman aged 40 to 49 in good health. Some clones in this sample may be carry-over from other donors' samples. CDR3 DNA: TGTGCCAGCAGCTACAGGGAGAGGGGCGAGCAGTACTTC. Amino acids: CASSYRERGEQYF.